This T cell receptor (beta chain) was obtained from a study of blood T cell repertoires in COVID-19. Trimming took off 3 bases at V and 3 bases at J, with 12 bases between the two ends. Germline values: CDR1 LNHDA, CDR2 SQIVND (reference sequence). The CDR3 is 15 amino acids. Sequenced by immunoSEQ multiplex PCR; TCRdb stores in-frame clones only, minus some. The sample includes approximately 250,000 clones, roughly 89% of them seen just once. This rearrangement joins TRBV19 to TRBJ1-5, with a tentative D call TRBD1 (5 bases). Sequencing was performed on peripheral blood. This sequence was found in a man aged 30 to 39 who had recovered from COVID-19. The CDR3 DNA follows: TGTGCCAGTAGTATTACCGGGGGGGACAATCAGCCCCAGCATTTT. Its protein product is CASSITGGDNQPQHF.